The source of this T cell receptor (beta chain) is a study of blood T cell repertoires in COVID-19. Only in-frame clones appear in the TCRdb table, and some are missing; sequencing was by immunoSEQ multiplex PCR. The table records roughly 200,000 clones, about 88% of them present only once. Sequences were obtained from peripheral blood. This TCR derives from a woman aged 30 to 39 with active or convalescent COVID-19.

Here the CDR3 reads CASSARQGAVSDTQYF. The CDR3 DNA reads as TGTGCCAGCAGCGCGAGACAGGGGGCAGTATCAGATACGCAGTATTTT. The V call is TRBV9, the J call TRBJ2-3; 10 bases fit TRBD1. After removal of 3 bases from V and 4 bases from J, the junction contained 8 bases not matched to a gene. This CDR3 contains 16 residues. Germline CDR1 reads SGDLS; CDR2 reads YYNGEE.